These T cell receptor beta chains were read from a single sample in a study of response to subunit inactivated influenza vaccine. TCRdb reprocessed the RT-PCR reads via MiXCR and lists one record per CDR3 protein. The table lists some 800,000 distinct CDR3 sequences, 21% of them singletons. Sequenced material: PBMCs from blood, taken roughly 5 days after vaccination. The origin of the receptors is a man over 45 who received an inactivated influenza vaccine. Both conserved end residues are part of each CDR3.

J: TRBJ2-1
V: TRBV4-2
CDR3: CASSQGSGGVRNEQFF

J: TRBJ2-7
V: TRBV12-3/TRBV12-4
CDR3: CASSFLAGPTYEQYF

J: TRBJ2-3
V: TRBV7-8
CDR3: CASSSQSGMSTDTQYF

J: TRBJ2-2
V: TRBV12-3/TRBV12-4
CDR3: CASSLSGANTGELFF

J: TRBJ2-1
V: TRBV5-1
CDR3: CASSLAGSGGYNEQFF

J: TRBJ2-3
V: TRBV12-3/TRBV12-4
CDR3: CASSLSRLAGDTQYF

J: TRBJ2-3
V: TRBV10-3
CDR3: CAISAWADTQYF

J: TRBJ1-1
V: TRBV5-1
CDR3: CASSLRTGFNTEAFF

J: TRBJ2-1
V: TRBV5-1
CDR3: CASSLGGRQGPNEQFF

J: TRBJ1-5
V: TRBV28
CDR3: CASYRQGEGQPQHF